This TCR beta chain emerged from a study of cytomegalovirus exposure and HLA in healthy donors. About the research overall: Within an early data release were tens of millions of unique TCRs drawn from HLA-typed donors.

About this clone itself: What it binds is unknown.

It was with 60 Vbeta and 13 Jbeta primers that the PCR ran. Clones were read by immunoSEQ multiplex PCR, and TCRdb kept only the in-frame ones, dropping some. The table shows 40,000 to 60,000 clones, with 72% occurring only once. Whole-study findings and limits: Confirmation was obtained in vitro that a few CMV-associated chains are specific for CMV antigens. High specificity and sensitivity for cytomegalovirus status were reported for the classifier. TCR association rates varied by HLA locus in a later analysis, with DRB1 highest and HLA-C lowest.

Input material: PBMCs. The TCR was taken from a woman aged 50 to 60 in good health and CMV-seronegative.

Here the CDR3 reads CASSPRGSGGITDTQYF. In DNA form, the CDR3 reads TGTGCCAGCAGCCCCAGGGGGAGCGGGGGGATCACAGATACGCAGTATTTT. The rearrangement joins TRBV9 to TRBJ2-3; 9 bases line up with TRBD2. CDR3 length equals 17 residues. Germline assignment: CDR1 SGDLS and CDR2 YYNGEE. V dropped 4 bases and J dropped 2; count of bases not matched to a gene: 11. Full variable domain (missing parts from reference TRBV9 and TRBJ2-3): DSGVTQTPKHLITATGQRVTLRCSPRSGDLSVYWYQQSLDQGLQFLIQYYNGEERAKGNILERFSAQQFPDLHSELNLSSLELGDSALYFCASSPRGSGGITDTQYFGPGTRLTVL.